Described below is a single T cell receptor beta chain sequence and its context. Its antigen is unidentified. This record comes from a study of T cell responses to AZD1222 COVID-19 vaccine. Study-wide results and caveats: Clonal diversity was possibly underestimated; the donors were predominantly white British and more often female. Distributed over spike, vaccine-associated CD4 TCRs predominated at 160-218 and 743-854. Only a handful of AZD1222 recipients, several in all, had baseline seropositivity.

Measured with immunoSEQ multiplex PCR; TCRdb has only the in-frame clones, and not every one. The table includes 70,000 to 85,000 clones, around four fifths detected once. Trimming removed 8 bases at V and 0 bases at J, with 8 bases between. Germline CDR1 reads SNHLY; CDR2 reads FYNNEI. The CDR3 is made up of 13 amino acids. The sample consisted of peripheral blood, taken on day 0 of AZD1222 vaccination. The origin of this receptor is an adult in good health. This rearrangement joins TRBV2 to TRBJ1-5; no definite D call. CDR3: CASEQYSNQPQHF. The CDR3 DNA sequence: TGTGCCAGCGAACAGTATAGCAATCAGCCCCAGCATTTT.